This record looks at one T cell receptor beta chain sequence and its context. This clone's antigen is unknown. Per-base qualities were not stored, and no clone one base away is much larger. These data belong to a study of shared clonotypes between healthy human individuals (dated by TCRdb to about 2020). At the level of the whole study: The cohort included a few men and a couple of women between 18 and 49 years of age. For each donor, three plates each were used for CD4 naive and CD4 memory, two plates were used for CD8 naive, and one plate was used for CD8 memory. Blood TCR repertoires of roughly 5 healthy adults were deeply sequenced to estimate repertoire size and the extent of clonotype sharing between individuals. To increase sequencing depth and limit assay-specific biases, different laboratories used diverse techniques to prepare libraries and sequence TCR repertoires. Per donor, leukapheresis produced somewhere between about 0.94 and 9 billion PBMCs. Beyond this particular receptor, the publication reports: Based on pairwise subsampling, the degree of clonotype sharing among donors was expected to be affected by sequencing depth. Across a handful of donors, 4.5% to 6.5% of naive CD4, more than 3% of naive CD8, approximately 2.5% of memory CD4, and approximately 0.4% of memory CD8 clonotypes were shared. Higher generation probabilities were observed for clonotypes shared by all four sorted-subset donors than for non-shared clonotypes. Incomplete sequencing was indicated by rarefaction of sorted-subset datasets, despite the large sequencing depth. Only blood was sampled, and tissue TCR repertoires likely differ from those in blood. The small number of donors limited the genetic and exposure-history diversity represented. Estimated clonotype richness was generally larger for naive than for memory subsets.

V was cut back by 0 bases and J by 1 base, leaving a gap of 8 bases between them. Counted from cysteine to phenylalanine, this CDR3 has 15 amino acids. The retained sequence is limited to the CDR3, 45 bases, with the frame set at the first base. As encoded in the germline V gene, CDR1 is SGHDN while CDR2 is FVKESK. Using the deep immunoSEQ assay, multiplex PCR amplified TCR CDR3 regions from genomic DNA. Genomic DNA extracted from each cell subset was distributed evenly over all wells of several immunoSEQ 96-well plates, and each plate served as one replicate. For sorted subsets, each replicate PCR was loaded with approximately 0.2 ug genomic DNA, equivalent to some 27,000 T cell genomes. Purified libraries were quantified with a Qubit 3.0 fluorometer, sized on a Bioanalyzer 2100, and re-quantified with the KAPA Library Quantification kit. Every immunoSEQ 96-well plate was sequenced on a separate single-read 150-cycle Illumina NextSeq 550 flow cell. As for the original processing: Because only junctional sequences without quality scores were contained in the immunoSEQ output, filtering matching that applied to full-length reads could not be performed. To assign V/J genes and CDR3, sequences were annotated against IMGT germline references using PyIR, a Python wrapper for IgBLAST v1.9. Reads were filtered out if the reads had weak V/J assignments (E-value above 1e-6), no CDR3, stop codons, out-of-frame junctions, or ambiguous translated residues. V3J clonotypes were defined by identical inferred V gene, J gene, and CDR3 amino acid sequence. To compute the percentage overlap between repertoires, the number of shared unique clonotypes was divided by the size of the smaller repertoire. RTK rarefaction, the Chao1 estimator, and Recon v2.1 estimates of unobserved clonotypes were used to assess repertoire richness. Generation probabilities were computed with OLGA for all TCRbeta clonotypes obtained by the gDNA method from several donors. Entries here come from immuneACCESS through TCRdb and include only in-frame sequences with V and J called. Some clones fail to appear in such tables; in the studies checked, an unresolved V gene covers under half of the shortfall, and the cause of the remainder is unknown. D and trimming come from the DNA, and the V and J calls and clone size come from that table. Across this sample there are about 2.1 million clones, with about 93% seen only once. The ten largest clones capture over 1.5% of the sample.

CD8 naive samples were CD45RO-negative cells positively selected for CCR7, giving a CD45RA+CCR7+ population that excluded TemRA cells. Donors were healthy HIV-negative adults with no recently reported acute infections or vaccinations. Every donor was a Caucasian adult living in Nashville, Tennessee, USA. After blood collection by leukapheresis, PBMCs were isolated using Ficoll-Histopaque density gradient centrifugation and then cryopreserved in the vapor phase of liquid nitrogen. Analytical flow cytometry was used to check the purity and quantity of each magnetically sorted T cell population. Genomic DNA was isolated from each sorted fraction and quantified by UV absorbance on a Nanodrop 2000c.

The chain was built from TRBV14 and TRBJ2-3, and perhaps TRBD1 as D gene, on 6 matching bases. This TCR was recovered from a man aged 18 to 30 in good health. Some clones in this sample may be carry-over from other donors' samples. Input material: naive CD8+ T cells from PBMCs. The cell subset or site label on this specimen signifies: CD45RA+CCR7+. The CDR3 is CASSQDPGGTDTQYF. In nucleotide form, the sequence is TGTGCCAGCAGCCAAGACCCAGGGGGCACAGATACGCAGTATTTT.